These 11 T cell receptor beta chains came from one sample sequenced in a study of T cell changes during pregnancy in multiple sclerosis. Assay: immunoSEQ multiplex PCR; the TCRdb copy retains only in-frame clones and omits some. Of over 75,000 clones in the sample, around 92% were seen once. Sequencing was performed on peripheral blood, taken in the first trimester of pregnancy. Receptors were obtained from a female donor with multiple sclerosis, enrolled in a pregnancy study.

V usage is TRBV19 and J usage is TRBJ2-1, with D tentatively TRBD1 (6 bases). CDR3 length: 14 residues. Germline CDR1 reads LNHDA; CDR2 reads SQIVND (reference sequence). V was trimmed by 7 bases and J by 0 bases, leaving 10 bases between them. The CDR3 is CASNARGSYNEQFF. In DNA form, the CDR3 reads TGTGCCAGTAACGCCAGGGGCTCCTACAATGAGCAGTTCTTC.

This clone occurred a few times. The chain recombines TRBV30 with TRBJ2-3, with D uncertain. In germline, CDR1 is GTSNPN, CDR2 SVGIG (reference sequence). The CDR3 spans 14 residues. The V and J ends lost 5 bases and 0 bases respectively, with 12 bases between them. The CDR3 DNA sequence: TGTGCCTGGCAACGCGGAGAAAGCACAGATACGCAGTATTTT. It yields the protein CAWQRGESTDTQYF.

The rearrangement joins TRBV28 to TRBJ2-1; 11 nucleotides match TRBD2. V dropped 8 bases and J dropped 10; count of bases not matched to a gene: 7. The CDR3 runs 13 residues. The germline CDR1 and CDR2 sequences are MDHEN and SYDVKM. In nucleotides, the CDR3 is TGTGCCAGCGGAACTAGCGGGAGAGAGGAGCAGTTCTTC. Protein sequence: CASGTSGREEQFF.

The J gene is TRBJ2-5, the V gene TRBV11-3, with D maybe TRBD2 (6 bases). V was shortened by 4 bases and J by 7 bases, with 7 bases between the two germline ends. Germline CDR1 is SGHNT and CDR2 is YENEEA. The CDR3 spans 11 residues. In DNA form, the CDR3 reads TGTGCCAGCAGCTCCGGGGGGACCCAGTACTTC. Protein product: CASSSGGTQYF.

The chain employs TRBV28 and TRBJ1-1; 9 nucleotides match TRBD1. V trimming: 5 bases; J trimming: 11 bases; junction bases outside the gene matches: 12. The V gene's germline CDR1 is MDHEN and CDR2 SYDVKM. The CDR3 length is 14 residues. The CDR3 is CASSLVQGAQRAFF. The CDR3 DNA reads TGTGCCAGCAGTCTAGTACAGGGGGCGCAACGGGCTTTCTTT.

The chain is built from TRBV12-2 and TRBJ2-7; TRBD1 is the table's D call, not checked against the DNA. TRBV12-2 is described as a pseudogene. The CDR3 runs 17 residues. The CDR3: CASRLGLRGRDPYEQYF. The CDR3 bases are TGTGCAAGTCGCTTAGGATTGAGGGGGCGGGATCCCTACGAGCAGTACTTC.

The chain couples TRBV27 to TRBJ2-7; 9 nucleotides match TRBD1. The ends lost 1 base at V and 3 bases at J; junction bases unmatched: 4. Germline V gene lookup returns CDR1 MNHEY and CDR2 SMNVEV (reference sequence). The CDR3 length is 15 residues. The CDR3 DNA reads TGTGCCAGCAGTTTATTGGGACAGGGTATCTACGAGCAGTACTTC. Amino acid sequence: CASSLLGQGIYEQYF.

This sequence joins TRBV5-1 and TRBJ2-1; possibly TRBD2 for D (6 bases). Looked up from germline, CDR1 is SGHRS and CDR2 is YFSETQ. V was shortened by 3 bases and J by 0 bases, with 16 bases between the two germline ends. The CDR3 totals 17 residues. The CDR3, as DNA: TGCGCCAGCAGCTACGCTCCAGCGACTAGCTCCTACAATGAGCAGTTCTTC. It encodes CASSYAPATSSYNEQFF.

The CDR3 sequence: CSVGAHWEGAEAFF. The DNA of the CDR3 is TGCAGCGTTGGCGCCCACTGGGAGGGAGCTGAAGCTTTCTTT. The gene calls are TRBV29-1 and TRBJ1-1; D gene uncertain. The CDR3 spans 14 residues. In germline, CDR1 is SQVTM, CDR2 ANQGSEA. Trimming removed 4 bases at V and 6 bases at J, with 18 bases between.

The chain carries TRBV30 and TRBJ1-2; D gene unclear. Germline V lookup: CDR1 GTSNPN, CDR2 SVGIG (reference sequence). The CDR3 runs to 12 residues. Trimming removed 7 bases from V and 3 bases from J, with 12 bases in between. The CDR3 reads CASVGSDYGYTF. The CDR3 bases are TGTGCCTCCGTTGGGAGTGACTATGGCTACACCTTC.

The genes are TRBV28 and TRBJ2-5; D is perhaps TRBD1 (6 bases). Trimming removed 2 bases at V and 5 bases at J, with 15 bases between. CDR3 length: 15 residues. Germline values: CDR1 MDHEN, CDR2 SYDVKM. This CDR3 is CASSLDQGRGETQYF. CDR3 nucleotide sequence: TGTGCCAGCAGTTTAGACCAGGGGAGAGGGGAGACCCAGTACTTC.